The T cell receptor (beta chain) under discussion was sequenced for a study of PD-1 blockade in classical Hodgkin lymphoma. Across the whole study: Patients were treated with nivolumab at 3 mg/kg, and this was given intravenously every 2 weeks.

A note on this clone: The target antigen is unknown.

Whole-study results and caveats: Newly diagnosed patients reportedly trailed healthy donors in baseline TCR diversity. Anyone who began nivolumab under 1 year after ASCT was excluded.

The CDR3 covers 17 residues. With 8 bases clipped from V and 6 bases from J, the junction kept 20 bases outside the gene matches. Clones were sequenced by immunoSEQ multiplex PCR, and TCRdb holds only the in-frame ones, with some missing. Among about 41,000 clones listed, approximately 86% were seen once. Autologous stem cell transplantation was followed by relapse in every patient, and brentuximab vedotin exposure varied. Best overall response was complete response, partial response or progressive disease in these relapsed/refractory classical Hodgkin lymphoma patients. The sample consisted of peripheral blood mononuclear cells (PBMCs), taken before the second cycle of nivolumab. This sequence was found in a human donor with classical Hodgkin lymphoma. V and J are TRBV5-3 and TRBJ2-5; 9 nucleotides agree with TRBD2. TRBV5-3 is placed among ORFs of uncertain function. The CDR3 DNA follows: TGTGCCAGCTGGGGGTCCAGCGGGGGGCCCACATTGAAGACCCAGTACTTC. Amino acids: CASWGSSGGPTLKTQYF.